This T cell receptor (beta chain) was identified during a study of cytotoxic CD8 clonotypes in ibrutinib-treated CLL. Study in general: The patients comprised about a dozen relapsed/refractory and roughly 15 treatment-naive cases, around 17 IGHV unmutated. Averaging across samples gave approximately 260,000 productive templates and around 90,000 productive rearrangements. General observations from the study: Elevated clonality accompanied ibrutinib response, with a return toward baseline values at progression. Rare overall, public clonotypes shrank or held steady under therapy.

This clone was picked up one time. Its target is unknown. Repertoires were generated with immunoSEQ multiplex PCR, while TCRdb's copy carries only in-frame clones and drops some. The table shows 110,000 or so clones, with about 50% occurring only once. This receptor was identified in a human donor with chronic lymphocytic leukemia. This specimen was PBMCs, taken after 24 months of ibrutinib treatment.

DNA of the CDR3: TGTGCCAGCAGCTTAGCGGGGGACAGGCATGGCTACACCTTC. Its protein is CASSLAGDRHGYTF. The chain employs TRBV7-2 and TRBJ1-2, with 8 bases that match TRBD1. Germline CDR1 and CDR2: SGHTA and FQGNSA. V was clipped by 0 bases and J by 6 bases; unmatched bases: 3. The CDR3 totals 14 residues.